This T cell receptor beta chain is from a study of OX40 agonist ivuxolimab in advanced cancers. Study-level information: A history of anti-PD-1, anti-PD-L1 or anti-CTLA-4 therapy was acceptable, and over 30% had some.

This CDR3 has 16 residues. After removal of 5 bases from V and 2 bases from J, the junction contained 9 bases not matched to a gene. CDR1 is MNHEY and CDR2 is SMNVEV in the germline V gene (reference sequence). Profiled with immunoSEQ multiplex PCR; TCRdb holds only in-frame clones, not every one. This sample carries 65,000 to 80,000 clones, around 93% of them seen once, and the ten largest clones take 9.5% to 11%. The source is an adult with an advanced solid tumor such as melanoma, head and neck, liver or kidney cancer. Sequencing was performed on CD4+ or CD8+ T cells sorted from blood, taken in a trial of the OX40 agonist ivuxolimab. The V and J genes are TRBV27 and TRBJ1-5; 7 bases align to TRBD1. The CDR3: CASSPRDSGGNQPQHF. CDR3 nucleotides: TGTGCCAGCAGTCCCCGGGACAGCGGCGGCAATCAGCCCCAGCATTTT.